Listed below are T cell receptor beta chains from one sample, sequenced in a study of blood T cell repertoires in COVID-19. The repertoire was sequenced with immunoSEQ multiplex PCR; TCRdb's copy has only in-frame clones and lacks some. The data hold roughly 76,000 clones, with around 85% observed a single time. What was sequenced was peripheral blood. These receptors all come from a man aged 30-40 years with acute or convalescent COVID-19. Each CDR3 is given with its conserved first and last residue. Fields, in order: clone size, J gene, V gene, D gene, CDR3 protein, CDR3 DNA. The D gene is left open where the match is weak. The size field is filled for only some rows; it gives once, few, many or a size class.

clone_size: NA; j_call: TRBJ2-3; v_call: TRBV19; d_call: TRBD1; cdr3_aa: CASSIDRGETDTQYF; cdr3_nt: TGTGCCAGTAGTATCGACAGGGGTGAAACAGATACGCAGTATTTT
clone_size: NA; j_call: TRBJ2-3; v_call: TRBV11-1; d_call: TRBD2; cdr3_aa: CASSLLGSGITDTQYF; cdr3_nt: TGTGCCAGCAGCTTACTGGGTAGCGGGATCACAGATACGCAGTATTTT
clone_size: NA; j_call: TRBJ1-1; v_call: TRBV2; d_call: TRBD1; cdr3_aa: CASSYDRETEAFF; cdr3_nt: TGTGCCAGCAGTTACGACAGGGAAACTGAAGCTTTCTTT
clone_size: NA; j_call: TRBJ2-3; v_call: TRBV7-2; d_call: NA; cdr3_aa: CASSPQYGAGDTQYF; cdr3_nt: TGTGCCAGCAGCCCTCAGTATGGAGCCGGAGATACGCAGTATTTT
clone_size: NA; j_call: TRBJ2-1; v_call: TRBV9; d_call: TRBD2; cdr3_aa: CASSPRTSGNNEQFF; cdr3_nt: TGTGCCAGCAGCCCGAGGACTAGCGGGAACAATGAGCAGTTCTTC
clone_size: NA; j_call: TRBJ1-1; v_call: TRBV18; d_call: TRBD1; cdr3_aa: CASSSGYIGQDYDTEAFF; cdr3_nt: TGTGCCAGCTCATCGGGATATATAGGACAGGACTACGACACTGAAGCTTTCTTT
clone_size: NA; j_call: TRBJ1-5; v_call: TRBV19; d_call: NA; cdr3_aa: CASSTGQTKLNQPQHF; cdr3_nt: TGTGCCAGTAGTACCGGACAAACTAAACTCAATCAGCCCCAGCATTTT
clone_size: NA; j_call: TRBJ1-1; v_call: TRBV12-3/TRBV12-4; d_call: NA; cdr3_aa: CASSPRVGEAFF; cdr3_nt: TGTGCCAGCAGCCCACGGGTGGGTGAAGCTTTCTTT
clone_size: NA; j_call: TRBJ1-4; v_call: TRBV19; d_call: TRBD1; cdr3_aa: CASSYNDRGVNEKLFF; cdr3_nt: TGTGCCAGTAGCTATAACGACAGGGGTGTCAATGAAAAACTGTTTTTT
clone_size: NA; j_call: TRBJ2-1; v_call: TRBV28; d_call: TRBD2; cdr3_aa: CASSLTSGDNEQFF; cdr3_nt: TGTGCCAGCAGTTTGACTAGCGGCGACAATGAGCAGTTCTTC
clone_size: NA; j_call: TRBJ2-2; v_call: TRBV7-7; d_call: TRBD2; cdr3_aa: CASSYPGTSGRASTGELFF; cdr3_nt: TGTGCCAGCAGCTATCCCGGGACTAGCGGGAGGGCCTCCACCGGGGAGCTGTTTTTT
clone_size: once; j_call: TRBJ1-1; v_call: TRBV5-1; d_call: NA; cdr3_aa: CASSLDGQNTEAFF; cdr3_nt: TGCGCCAGCAGCTTGGATGGGCAGAACACTGAAGCTTTCTTT
clone_size: NA; j_call: TRBJ1-6; v_call: TRBV7-8; d_call: TRBD1; cdr3_aa: CASSPRDRGDSPLHF; cdr3_nt: TGTGCCAGCAGCCCCCGGGACAGGGGGGATTCACCCCTCCACTTT
clone_size: NA; j_call: TRBJ1-4; v_call: TRBV19; d_call: TRBD1; cdr3_aa: CASRAGTGTSVEKLFF; cdr3_nt: TGTGCCAGTAGGGCTGGGACAGGGACTTCGGTTGAAAAACTGTTTTTT
clone_size: NA; j_call: TRBJ2-2; v_call: TRBV7-9; d_call: TRBD2; cdr3_aa: CASSQGLAGAKGELFF; cdr3_nt: TGTGCCAGCAGCCAAGGACTAGCGGGGGCCAAGGGGGAGCTGTTTTTT
clone_size: NA; j_call: TRBJ2-1; v_call: TRBV5-1; d_call: NA; cdr3_aa: CASIADSTDEQFF; cdr3_nt: TGCGCCAGCATCGCCGACAGCACGGATGAGCAGTTCTTC
clone_size: NA; j_call: TRBJ2-3; v_call: TRBV7-2; d_call: NA; cdr3_aa: CASSPSRDTDTQYF; cdr3_nt: TGTGCCAGCAGCCCCTCGAGGGACACAGATACGCAGTATTTT
clone_size: NA; j_call: TRBJ1-6; v_call: TRBV6-4; d_call: NA; cdr3_aa: CASSDRGSNSPLHF; cdr3_nt: TGTGCCAGCAGTGACAGGGGCAGTAATTCACCCCTCCACTTT
clone_size: once; j_call: TRBJ1-4; v_call: TRBV5-5; d_call: NA; cdr3_aa: CASSLIGDYNEKLFF; cdr3_nt: TGTGCCAGCAGCTTAATAGGGGATTATAATGAAAAACTGTTTTTT
clone_size: NA; j_call: TRBJ1-5; v_call: TRBV28; d_call: NA; cdr3_aa: CASSSKSGARNQPQHF; cdr3_nt: TGTGCCAGCAGTTCGAAGTCAGGGGCTCGTAATCAGCCCCAGCATTTT
clone_size: NA; j_call: TRBJ1-5; v_call: TRBV6-2/TRBV6-3; d_call: NA; cdr3_aa: CASSYLGQNQPQHF; cdr3_nt: TGTGCCAGCAGTTACTTGGGCCAGAATCAGCCCCAGCATTTT
clone_size: once; j_call: TRBJ2-7; v_call: TRBV7-8; d_call: NA; cdr3_aa: CASSSGYLGHEQYF; cdr3_nt: TGTGCCAGCAGCTCAGGGTACCTCGGCCACGAGCAGTACTTC
clone_size: NA; j_call: TRBJ2-4; v_call: TRBV28; d_call: NA; cdr3_aa: CASSFFSEENIQYF; cdr3_nt: TGTGCCAGCAGTTTTTTCTCAGAAGAAAACATTCAGTACTTC
clone_size: NA; j_call: TRBJ2-7; v_call: TRBV9; d_call: TRBD2; cdr3_aa: CASSGASGTSGRNEQYF; cdr3_nt: TGTGCCAGCAGCGGAGCTTCTGGGACTAGCGGGAGGAACGAGCAGTACTTC
clone_size: NA; j_call: TRBJ1-2; v_call: TRBV27; d_call: TRBD1; cdr3_aa: CASSRQGARGGYTF; cdr3_nt: TGTGCCAGCAGTCGACAGGGGGCGCGTGGTGGCTACACCTTC
clone_size: NA; j_call: TRBJ2-7; v_call: TRBV4-1; d_call: TRBD1; cdr3_aa: CASSQGTGRLYEQYF; cdr3_nt: TGCGCCAGCAGCCAAGGGACAGGTCGACTCTACGAGCAGTACTTC
clone_size: NA; j_call: TRBJ1-2; v_call: TRBV29-1; d_call: NA; cdr3_aa: CSVDPGDGYTF; cdr3_nt: TGCAGCGTTGACCCAGGCGATGGCTACACCTTC
clone_size: NA; j_call: TRBJ2-1; v_call: TRBV5-1; d_call: TRBD2; cdr3_aa: CASSGSGSSYNEQFF; cdr3_nt: TGCGCCAGCAGCGGGAGCGGGAGCTCCTACAATGAGCAGTTCTTC
clone_size: NA; j_call: TRBJ1-4; v_call: TRBV15; d_call: NA; cdr3_aa: CATSRDRDPPEKLFF; cdr3_nt: TGTGCCACCAGCAGAGATAGAGATCCGCCTGAAAAACTGTTTTTT
clone_size: NA; j_call: TRBJ1-6; v_call: TRBV9; d_call: NA; cdr3_aa: CASSAEQGSRSPLHF; cdr3_nt: TGTGCCAGCAGCGCGGAACAGGGATCACGTTCACCCCTCCACTTT
clone_size: NA; j_call: TRBJ2-1; v_call: TRBV20-1; d_call: TRBD2; cdr3_aa: CSASVAGGLGEQFF; cdr3_nt: TGCAGTGCTAGTGTAGCGGGAGGATTAGGGGAGCAGTTCTTC
clone_size: NA; j_call: TRBJ2-1; v_call: TRBV19; d_call: NA; cdr3_aa: CASSTSGRNTRNEQFF; cdr3_nt: TGTGCCAGTAGTACCTCAGGGAGGAACACACGGAATGAGCAGTTCTTC
clone_size: NA; j_call: TRBJ1-5; v_call: TRBV7-2; d_call: TRBD1; cdr3_aa: CASSYRGFGNQPQHF; cdr3_nt: TGTGCCAGCAGCTACAGGGGGTTCGGCAATCAGCCCCAGCATTTT
clone_size: NA; j_call: TRBJ2-5; v_call: TRBV18; d_call: NA; cdr3_aa: CASSPELGGAVGGETQYF; cdr3_nt: TGTGCCAGCTCACCAGAGTTAGGGGGCGCCGTAGGAGGGGAGACCCAGTACTTC
clone_size: NA; j_call: TRBJ2-1; v_call: TRBV4-3; d_call: TRBD2; cdr3_aa: CASSQGTGTSGSYEQFF; cdr3_nt: TGCGCCAGCAGCCAAGGCACCGGGACTAGCGGGAGTTATGAGCAGTTCTTC
clone_size: NA; j_call: TRBJ2-7; v_call: TRBV5-1; d_call: TRBD1; cdr3_aa: CASSISTGGSYEQYF; cdr3_nt: TGCGCCAGCAGCATCTCGACAGGGGGATCCTACGAGCAGTACTTC
clone_size: NA; j_call: TRBJ2-5; v_call: TRBV6-6; d_call: NA; cdr3_aa: CASSSGETQYF; cdr3_nt: TGTGCCAGCAGCTCCGGAGAGACCCAGTACTTC